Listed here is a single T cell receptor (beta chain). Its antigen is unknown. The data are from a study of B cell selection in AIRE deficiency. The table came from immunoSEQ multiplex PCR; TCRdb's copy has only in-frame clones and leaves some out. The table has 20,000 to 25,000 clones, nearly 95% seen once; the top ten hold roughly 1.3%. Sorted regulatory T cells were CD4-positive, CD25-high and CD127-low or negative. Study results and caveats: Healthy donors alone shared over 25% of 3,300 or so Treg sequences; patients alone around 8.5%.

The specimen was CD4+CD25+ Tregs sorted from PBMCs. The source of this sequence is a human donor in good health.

The CDR3 spells CASSLAGREENIQYF. For the CDR3, the DNA is TGCGCCAGCAGCTTGGCGGGCAGGGAGGAAAACATTCAGTACTTC. This chain uses TRBV5-1 with TRBJ2-4, with TRBD2 as a possible D gene (6 bases). The CDR3 loop spans 15 amino acids. The ends were cut back, 0 bases at V and 5 bases at J, with 12 bases in the middle. In germline, CDR1 is SGHRS, CDR2 YFSETQ.